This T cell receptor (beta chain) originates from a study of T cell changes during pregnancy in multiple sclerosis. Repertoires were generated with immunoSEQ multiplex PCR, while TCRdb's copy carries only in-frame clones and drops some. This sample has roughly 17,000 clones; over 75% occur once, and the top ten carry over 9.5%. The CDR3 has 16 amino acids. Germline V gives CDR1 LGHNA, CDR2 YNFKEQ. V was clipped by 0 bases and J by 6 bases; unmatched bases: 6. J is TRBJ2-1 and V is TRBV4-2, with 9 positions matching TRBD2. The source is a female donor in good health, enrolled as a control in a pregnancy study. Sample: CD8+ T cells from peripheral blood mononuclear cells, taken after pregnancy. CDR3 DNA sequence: TGTGCCAGCAGCCAAGAGAGCGGGGGGTTTGCCAATGAGCAGTTCTTC. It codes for CASSQESGGFANEQFF.